This T cell receptor (beta chain) was identified during a study of T cell responses to AZD1222 COVID-19 vaccine listed by TCRdb under 2021. For the wider study: A total of 240 or so trial participants underwent TCR sequencing, of whom about 210 had received two doses of AZD1222 and 26 had received two doses of the MenACWY control vaccine. Enrollment into the trials was organized by age into subgroups of 18-55, 56-69 and 70-plus years, and those subgroups contained about 150, 27 and 61 TCR-sequenced participants, respectively.

The CDR3 regions of human TCRbeta chains were analyzed by immunosequencing. The paper's data handling went like this. Repertoire TCRs were matched against a reference library of SARS-CoV-2-specific TCRs generated with the MIRA antigen-specificity platform. Breadth was defined as the fraction of unique TCRs that were SARS-CoV-2-associated, and depth was defined as the fraction of total T cells that were SARS-CoV-2-associated. Using the MIRA data, each spike-specific TCR was assigned both to the spike region to which the TCR was reactive and to a CD4 or CD8 class. Log10-transformed breadth and depth values were compared by one-way ANOVA with Sidak's multiple comparisons tests. TCRdb carries this immuneACCESS record with in-frame sequences only. Its versions omit some clonotypes, under half of them owing to an unresolved V gene in the studies checked, with the rest unexplained. Clone size and the V and J calls come from that table; the DNA yielded D and trimming. Counted in this sample were some 96,000 clones; roughly 90% of them appeared once. The top ten clonotypes cover 15% to 20% of the sample.

The time point label here, explained by the study, means: about 28 days (+/-7) after the second vaccine dose. AZD1222 recipients whose second dose came at about 4 weeks and those whose second dose came at about 12 weeks were combined into one group, since spike-specific TCR depth and breadth did not differ between the two schedules. Samples from vaccinated people were obtained from the UK trials COV001 and COV002, which included a single-blind randomized controlled phase 2/3 trial of AZD1222 (ChAdOx1 nCoV-19) in healthy adults. Trial participant PBMC samples were collected at day 0 and day 28 after the second dose for TCRbeta chain sequencing. The CDR3 holds 13 amino acids from the cysteine to the phenylalanine. Left in the record is the CDR3 DNA by itself, 39 bases read in frame from the first base. V and J are truncated by 2 bases and 5 bases respectively, leaving an intervening sequence of 10 bases. From the germline V gene, CDR1 is LGHNA and CDR2 is YNFKEQ.

A note on this clone: No cognate antigen has been identified for it. Per-base qualities were not stored, and no clone one base away is much larger.

Beyond this particular receptor, the publication reports: The whole spike protein was spanned by vaccine-associated CD4 TCRs, and dominant responses were seen in regions 160-218 and 743-854. Reportedly, almost half of the unique spike-specific TCRs recognized epitopes lying outside the regions that are mutated in the B.1.351 and B.1.1.7 variants. Because no samples from the day 14 peak response were available, repertoires could be characterized only after the peak T cell response. The 56-69-year group was small, and its depth increase did not reach significance, likely because of low power. Most participants were white British and females outnumbered males, and the authors suggested that clonal diversity may have been underestimated. Only five or six AZD1222 recipients were SARS-CoV-2 seropositive at baseline, limiting conclusions about previously exposed vaccinees. After two AZD1222 doses, both the breadth and the depth of spike-specific TCRs were significantly higher than at day 0 and than in MenACWY recipients.

The rearranged segments are TRBV4-2 and TRBJ2-7; the D gene is possibly TRBD1, with 6 bases matching. Here the sequenced sample was peripheral blood, taken 28 days after the second AZD1222 dose. This TCR was recovered from an adult who received the AZD1222 COVID-19 vaccine. The encoded CDR3 is CASSQLQGNEQYF. At the DNA level, the sequence is TGTGCCAGCAGCCAACTACAGGGTAACGAGCAGTACTTC.